These 13 T cell receptor beta chains share one sample of origin, sequenced in a study of shared clonotypes between healthy human individuals (dated by TCRdb to the early 2020s). Library preparation used the immunoSEQ multiplex PCR assay. TCRdb took over this immuneACCESS table, retaining in-frame rearrangements with V and J assigned. Such tables are incomplete; in checked studies, under half of the missing clones stem from an unresolved V gene, and the remainder is unexplained. This sample comprises approximately 98,000 clones, 68% of them detected only once. About 24% of the sample belongs to the ten largest clones. The sequenced sample consisted of memory CD8+ T cells sorted from blood. Taken with the paper, the label for cell subset or site translates to: CD45RO+ cells pooled with CCR7-negative TemRA cells. These receptors all come from a woman aged 30 to 39 in good health.

The V call is TRBV19, the J call TRBJ2-7; TRBD2 might be the D (5 bases). Trimming cost V 6 bases and J 6 bases, with 18 bases left between them. The CDR3 spans 14 residues. The germline V gene encodes CDR1 LNHDA and CDR2 SQIVND (reference sequence). CDR3 residues: CASRVSDEGGEQYF. CDR3 sequence (DNA): TGTGCCAGTAGGGTATCAGACGAGGGCGGCGAGCAGTACTTC. Full variable domain (remainder filled in from reference TRBV19 and TRBJ2-7): DGGITQSPKYLFRKEGQNVTLSCEQNLNHDAMYWYRQDPGQGLRLIYYSQIVNDFQKGDIAEGYSVSREKKESFPLTVTSAQKNPTAFYLCASRVSDEGGEQYFGPGTRLTVT.

V and J are TRBV5-1 and TRBJ2-5, with 7 bases identical to TRBD1. This CDR3 region has 15 residues. Unmatched junction bases numbered 4, after V lost 2 bases and J lost 0 bases. The germline CDR1 and CDR2 sequences are SGHRS and YFSETQ. The chain's CDR3 is CASSLGDRDQETQYF. CDR3 nucleotide sequence: TGCGCCAGCAGCTTAGGGGACAGAGACCAAGAGACCCAGTACTTC. Supplemented by reference TRBV5-1 and TRBJ2-5, the full variable domain reads KAGVTQTPRYLIKTRGQQVTLSCSPISGHRSVSWYQQTPGQGLQFLFEYFSETQRNKGNFPGRFSGRQFSNSRSEMNVSTLELGDSALYLCASSLGDRDQETQYFGPGTRLLVL.

The chain uses TRBV7-4 and TRBJ2-2; 8 bases are a match to TRBD2. The germline CDR1 and CDR2 sequences are SGHVT and SQSDAQ. V shed 5 bases and J 6 bases; nucleotides not matched to a gene: 5. The CDR3 loop spans 14 amino acids. The CDR3 DNA is TGTGCCAGCAGCCCACTAGCGGACGCCGGGGAGCTGTTTTTT. As protein: CASSPLADAGELFF.

This sequence joins TRBV28 and TRBJ1-4; D gene unclear. CDR1 is MDHEN and CDR2 is SYDVKM in the germline V gene. Trimming removed 5 bases from V and 5 bases from J, with 30 bases in between. The CDR3 spans 20 residues. The CDR3 spells CASSPTWFGIPNQVNEKLFF. In DNA form, the CDR3 reads TGTGCCAGCAGTCCAACTTGGTTTGGGATCCCCAATCAGGTCAATGAAAAACTGTTTTTT. The whole variable domain, filled in from reference TRBV28 and TRBJ1-4, reads DVKVTQSSRYLVKRTGEKVFLECVQDMDHENMFWYRQDPGLGLRLIYFSYDVKMKEKGDIPEGYSVSREKKERFSLILESASTNQTSMYLCASSPTWFGIPNQVNEKLFFGSGTQLSVL.

The rearrangement uses TRBV7-9 and TRBJ2-7, with D perhaps assigned TRBD1 or TRBD2 (5 bases each). Deletions cut 3 bases from V and 3 bases from J, with 12 bases between. Per germline, CDR1 SEHNR and CDR2 FQNEAQ (reference sequence). CDR3 length: 14 amino acids. CDR3 loop: CASSFGATSYEQYF. Here the CDR3 DNA reads TGTGCCAGCAGCTTCGGGGCCACTAGCTACGAGCAGTACTTC.

The chain combines TRBV2 with TRBJ2-2; D might be TRBD1 or TRBD2, each matching 5 bases. V was clipped by 7 bases and J by 3 bases, with 15 bases between them. CDR1 SNHLY and CDR2 FYNNEI come from the germline V gene. The CDR3 extends over 15 amino acids. The CDR3 is CASIPPGPYTGELFF. In nucleotides, the CDR3 is TGTGCCAGCATCCCTCCGGGACCCTACACCGGGGAGCTGTTTTTT. The full variable domain, completed using reference TRBV2 and TRBJ2-2, is EPEVTQTPSHQVTQMGQEVILRCVPISNHLYFYWYRQILGQKVEFLVSFYNNEISEKSEIFDDQFSVERPDGSNFTLKIRSTKLEDSAMYFCASIPPGPYTGELFFGEGSRLTVL.

The gene calls are TRBV5-8 and TRBJ2-7; 8 bases match TRBD1. Germline CDR1 is SGHTS and CDR2 is YDEGEE. This CDR3 contains 16 residues. J lost 3 bases, V lost 0 bases, and 8 bases had no gene match. Written as DNA, the CDR3 is TGTGCCAGCAGCTTGGGCTTTGGGACAGGCCTCTACGAGCAGTACTTC. It specifies CASSLGFGTGLYEQYF.

The chain joins TRBV6-4 to TRBJ1-2; weak D call: TRBD1 (5 bases). Trimming pared 3 bases from V and 8 bases from J, leaving 19 bases between. This CDR3 is built from 15 residues. Germline V gene data show CDR1 as MRHNA and CDR2 as SNTAGT. The CDR3 protein is CASSEEGKDSGGYTF. CDR3 sequence (DNA): TGTGCCAGCAGTGAAGAGGGGAAAGACAGCGGAGGCTACACCTTC.

V gene TRBV19 combines with J gene TRBJ1-4; D is perhaps TRBD1 (5 bases). This CDR3 is 17 amino acids long. The germline gives CDR1 LNHDA, CDR2 SQIVND (reference sequence). Deletions cut 3 bases from V and 2 bases from J, with 16 bases between. This chain's CDR3 is CASSITGGYSTNEKLFF. CDR3 nucleotides: TGTGCCAGTAGTATTACCGGGGGGTATTCGACTAATGAAAAACTGTTTTTT.

About this clone itself: A far larger clone is a single base away, which makes a read error likely. This chain connects TRBV19 to TRBJ2-5; D remains unclear. This CDR3 region has 13 residues. The germline V gene has CDR1 LNHDA and CDR2 SQIVND (reference sequence). CDR3 sequence (DNA): TGTGTCAGTAGTATCTGGGGTAAGGAGACCCAGTACTTC. Its protein is CVSSIWGKETQYF.

The V gene is TRBV5-6, the J gene TRBJ1-3, with D hard to call. The CDR3 sequence is 17 residues long. Trimming left V 0 bases short and J 0 bases short, with 13 bases between. Germline assignment: CDR1 SGHDT and CDR2 YYEEEE. As DNA, the CDR3 is TGTGCCAGCAGCTTGGGGGCAGGCCTAATCTCTGGAAACACCATATATTTT. It is translated as CASSLGAGLISGNTIYF.

This sequence joins TRBV5-4 and TRBJ2-5; possibly TRBD1 or TRBD2 for D (5 bases each). The J call may not be correct, given that the DNA end is closer to TRBJ2-7. CDR1 is SGHNT, CDR2 YYREEE, per germline (reference sequence). The CDR3 is 15 residues long. As DNA, the CDR3 is TGTGCCAGCAGCACTGGGACCGAAGGGGAATACGAGCAGTACTTC. It is translated as CASSTGTEGEYEQYF.

The chain uses TRBV27 and TRBJ2-3; 9 bases match TRBD2. The CDR3 runs 17 residues. Germline V gene lookup returns CDR1 MNHEY and CDR2 SMNVEV (reference sequence). The J segment lost 4 bases and the V segment lost 6 bases, leaving 14 bases of the junction unmatched. The CDR3 region is CASSILGGRAVADTQYF. Written as DNA, the CDR3 is TGTGCCAGCAGCATATTAGGCGGGAGGGCCGTCGCAGATACGCAGTATTTT.